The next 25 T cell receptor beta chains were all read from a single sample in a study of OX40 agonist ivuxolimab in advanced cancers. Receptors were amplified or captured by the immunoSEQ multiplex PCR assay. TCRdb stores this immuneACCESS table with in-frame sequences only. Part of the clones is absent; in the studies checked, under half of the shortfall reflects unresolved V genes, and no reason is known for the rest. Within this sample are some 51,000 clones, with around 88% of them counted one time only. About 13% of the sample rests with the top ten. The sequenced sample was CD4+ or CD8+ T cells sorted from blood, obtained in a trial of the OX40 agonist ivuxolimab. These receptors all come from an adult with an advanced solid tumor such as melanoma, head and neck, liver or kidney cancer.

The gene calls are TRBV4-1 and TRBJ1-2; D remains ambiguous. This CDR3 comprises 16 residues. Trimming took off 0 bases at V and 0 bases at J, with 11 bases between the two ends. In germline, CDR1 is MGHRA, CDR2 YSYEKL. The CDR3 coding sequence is TGCGCCAGCAGCCAAGATGACGGGGAAGCTAACTATGGCTACACCTTC. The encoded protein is CASSQDDGEANYGYTF.

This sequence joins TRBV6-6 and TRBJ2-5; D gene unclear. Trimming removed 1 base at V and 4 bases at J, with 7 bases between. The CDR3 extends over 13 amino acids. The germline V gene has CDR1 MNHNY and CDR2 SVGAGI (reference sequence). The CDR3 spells CASSYFSGETQYF. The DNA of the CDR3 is TGTGCCAGCAGTTACTTTTCTGGAGAGACCCAGTACTTC.

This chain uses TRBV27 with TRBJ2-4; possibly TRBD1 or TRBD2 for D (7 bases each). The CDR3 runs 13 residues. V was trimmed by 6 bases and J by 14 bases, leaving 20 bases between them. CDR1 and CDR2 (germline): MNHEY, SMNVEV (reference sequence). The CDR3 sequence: CASSSRQGGFEYF. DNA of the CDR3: TGTGCCAGCAGCTCCCGACAGGGAGGGTTCGAGTACTTC.

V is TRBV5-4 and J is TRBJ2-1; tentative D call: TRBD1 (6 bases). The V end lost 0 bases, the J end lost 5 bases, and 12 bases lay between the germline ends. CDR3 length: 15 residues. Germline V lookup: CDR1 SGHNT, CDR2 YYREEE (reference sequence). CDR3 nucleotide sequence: TGTGCCAGCAGCTTGGGAGCCCAGGGGAACAATGAGCAGTTCTTC. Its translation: CASSLGAQGNNEQFF.

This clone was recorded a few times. The CDR3 DNA follows: TGTGCCAGCAGTTCCTGGGGGGGCATGAGCACAGATACGCAGTATTTT. Amino acids: CASSSWGGMSTDTQYF. The chain has TRBV28 and TRBJ2-3; a weak D match, TRBD2 (7 bases). The germline V gene has CDR1 MDHEN and CDR2 SYDVKM. The V end was cut by 4 bases, the J end by 0 bases, with 14 bases between. The CDR3 has 16 residues.

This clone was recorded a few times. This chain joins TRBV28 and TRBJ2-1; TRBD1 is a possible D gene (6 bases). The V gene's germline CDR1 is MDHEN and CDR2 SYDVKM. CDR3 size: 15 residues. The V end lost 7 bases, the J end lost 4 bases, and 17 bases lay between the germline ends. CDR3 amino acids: CASTTQDSPYNEQFF. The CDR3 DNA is TGTGCCAGCACCACTCAGGACAGCCCTTACAATGAGCAGTTCTTC.

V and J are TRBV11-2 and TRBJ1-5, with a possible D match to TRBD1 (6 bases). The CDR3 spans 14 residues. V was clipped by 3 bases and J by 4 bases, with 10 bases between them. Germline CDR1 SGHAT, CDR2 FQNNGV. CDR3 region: CASSFTGSNQPQHF. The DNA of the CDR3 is TGTGCCAGCAGCTTTACAGGGTCTAATCAGCCCCAGCATTTT.

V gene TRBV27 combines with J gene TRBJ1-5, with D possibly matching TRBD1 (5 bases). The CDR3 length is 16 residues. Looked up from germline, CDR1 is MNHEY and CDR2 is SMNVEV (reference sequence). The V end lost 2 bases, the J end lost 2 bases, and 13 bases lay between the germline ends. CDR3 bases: TGTGCCAGCAGTTTAAGAGGGGACCGGGGCAATCAGCCCCAGCATTTT. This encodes CASSLRGDRGNQPQHF.

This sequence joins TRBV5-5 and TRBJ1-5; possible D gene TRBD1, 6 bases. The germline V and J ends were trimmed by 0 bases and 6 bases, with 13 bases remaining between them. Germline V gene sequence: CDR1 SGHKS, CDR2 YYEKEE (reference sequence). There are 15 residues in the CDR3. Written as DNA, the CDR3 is TGTGCCAGCAGCTTGGAAGGGGCAGGGGTTCAGCCCCAGCATTTT. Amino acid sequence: CASSLEGAGVQPQHF.

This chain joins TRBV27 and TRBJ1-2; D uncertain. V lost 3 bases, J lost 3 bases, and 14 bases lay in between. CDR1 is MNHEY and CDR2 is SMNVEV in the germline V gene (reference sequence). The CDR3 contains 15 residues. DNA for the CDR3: TGTGCCAGCAGTTTTAAGATTGGAGGATACTATGGCTACACCTTC. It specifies CASSFKIGGYYGYTF.

CDR3 amino acids: CASSLTLAPADTQYF. The CDR3 DNA sequence: TGTGCCAGCAGTTTAACACTAGCCCCTGCAGATACGCAGTATTTT. The chain combines TRBV27 with TRBJ2-3; the D gene is possibly TRBD2 (6 bases). The germline V gene encodes CDR1 MNHEY and CDR2 SMNVEV (reference sequence). The CDR3 runs to 15 residues. V gave up 2 bases and J gave up 4 bases, with 13 bases separating them.

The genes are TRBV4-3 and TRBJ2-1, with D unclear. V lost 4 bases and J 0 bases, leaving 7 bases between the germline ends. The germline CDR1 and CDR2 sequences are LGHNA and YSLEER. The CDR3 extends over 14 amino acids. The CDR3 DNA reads TGCGCCAGCAGCCGGCGCGGCTCCTACAATGAGCAGTTCTTC. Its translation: CASSRRGSYNEQFF.

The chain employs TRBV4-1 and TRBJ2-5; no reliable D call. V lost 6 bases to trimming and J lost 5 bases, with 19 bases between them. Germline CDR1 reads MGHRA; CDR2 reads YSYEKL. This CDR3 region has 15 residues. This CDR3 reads CASSFRAAGSETQYF. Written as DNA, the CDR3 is TGCGCCAGCAGTTTCCGGGCCGCCGGGTCGGAGACCCAGTACTTC.

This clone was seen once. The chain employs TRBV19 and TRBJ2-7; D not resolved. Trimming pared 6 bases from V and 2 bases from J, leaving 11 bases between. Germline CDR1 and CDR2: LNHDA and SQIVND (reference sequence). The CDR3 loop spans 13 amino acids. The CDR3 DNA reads TGTGCCAGTAGAGGCGGCGGAGCCTACGAGCAGTACTTC. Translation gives CASRGGGAYEQYF.

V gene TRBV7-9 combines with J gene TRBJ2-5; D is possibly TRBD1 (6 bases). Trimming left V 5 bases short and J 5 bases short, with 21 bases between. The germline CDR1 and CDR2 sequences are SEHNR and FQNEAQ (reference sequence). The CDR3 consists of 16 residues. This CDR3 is CASSPRDTQRLETQYF. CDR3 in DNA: TGTGCCAGCAGCCCCCGGGACACCCAGCGGTTGGAGACCCAGTACTTC.

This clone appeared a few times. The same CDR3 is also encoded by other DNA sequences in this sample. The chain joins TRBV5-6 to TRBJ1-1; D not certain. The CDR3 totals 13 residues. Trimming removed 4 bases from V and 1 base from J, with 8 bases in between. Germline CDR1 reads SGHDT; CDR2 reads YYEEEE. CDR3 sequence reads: CASSLSQNTEAFF. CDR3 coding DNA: TGTGCCAGCAGCCTGTCACAGAACACTGAAGCTTTCTTT.

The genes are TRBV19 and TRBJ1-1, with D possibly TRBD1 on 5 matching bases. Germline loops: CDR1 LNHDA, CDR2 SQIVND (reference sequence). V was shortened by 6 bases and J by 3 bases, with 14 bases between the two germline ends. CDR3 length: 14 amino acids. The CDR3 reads CASSPLGGDTEAFF. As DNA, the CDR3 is TGTGCCAGTAGCCCCCTCGGGGGGGACACTGAAGCTTTCTTT.

CDR3 sequence: CASSPSTAKNTGELFF. The CDR3, as DNA: TGTGCCAGCAGCCCCTCGACAGCAAAGAACACCGGGGAGCTGTTTTTT. V usage is TRBV13 and J usage is TRBJ2-2, with TRBD1 as a possible D gene (5 bases). The V gene lost 5 bases and the J gene lost 1 base, with 14 bases spanning the gap. This CDR3 region has 16 residues. Germline V gene lookup returns CDR1 PRHDT and CDR2 FYEKMQ (reference sequence).

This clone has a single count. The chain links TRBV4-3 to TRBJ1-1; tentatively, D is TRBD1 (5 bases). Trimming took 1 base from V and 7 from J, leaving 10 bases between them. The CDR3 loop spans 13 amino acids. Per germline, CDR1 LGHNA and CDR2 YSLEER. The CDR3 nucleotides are TGCGCCAGCAGCCAAGTGAAGGGGTTTGAAGCTTTCTTT. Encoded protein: CASSQVKGFEAFF.

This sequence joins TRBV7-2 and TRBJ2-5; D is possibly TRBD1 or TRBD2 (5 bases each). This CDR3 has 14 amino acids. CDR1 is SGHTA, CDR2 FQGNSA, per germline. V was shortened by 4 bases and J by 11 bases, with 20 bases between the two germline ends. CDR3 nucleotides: TGTGCCAGCAGCTGGGGACGGCGGCCCGGAGAGCAGTACTTC. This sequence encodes CASSWGRRPGEQYF.

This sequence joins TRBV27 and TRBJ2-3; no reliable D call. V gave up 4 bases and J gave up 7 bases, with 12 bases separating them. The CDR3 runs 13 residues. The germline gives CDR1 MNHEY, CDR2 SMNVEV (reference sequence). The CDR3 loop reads CASSSLNEYTQYF. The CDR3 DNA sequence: TGTGCCAGCAGTTCCCTGAACGAATATACGCAGTATTTT.

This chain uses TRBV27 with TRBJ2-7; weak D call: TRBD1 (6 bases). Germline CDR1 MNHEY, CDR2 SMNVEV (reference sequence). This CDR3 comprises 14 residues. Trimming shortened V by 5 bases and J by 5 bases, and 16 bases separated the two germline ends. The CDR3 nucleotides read TGTGCCAGCAGTCCACCGGAAGGGGGTCACGAGCAGTACTTC. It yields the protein CASSPPEGGHEQYF.

CDR3 nucleotide sequence: TGTGCCAGCAGTTTAATGCCTACCGGGACACTCTACGAGCAGTACTTC. This translates into CASSLMPTGTLYEQYF. The chain carries TRBV28 and TRBJ2-5, with a weak D call TRBD1 (6 bases). The tail of the sequence fits TRBJ2-7 better, so the J call may be wrong. The germline V gene encodes CDR1 MDHEN and CDR2 SYDVKM. CDR3 length: 16 residues.

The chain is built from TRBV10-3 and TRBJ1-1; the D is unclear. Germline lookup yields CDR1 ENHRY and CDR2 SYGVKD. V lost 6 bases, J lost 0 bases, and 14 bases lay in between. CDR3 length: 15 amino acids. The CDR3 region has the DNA TGTGCCATCAGGGCGGCAGGCACTATGAACACTGAAGCTTTCTTT. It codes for CAIRAAGTMNTEAFF.

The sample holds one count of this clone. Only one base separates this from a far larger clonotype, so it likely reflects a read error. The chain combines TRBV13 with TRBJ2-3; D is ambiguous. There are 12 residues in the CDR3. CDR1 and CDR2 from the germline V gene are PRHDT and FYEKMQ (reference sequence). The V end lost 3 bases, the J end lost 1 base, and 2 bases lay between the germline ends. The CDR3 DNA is TGTGCCAGCAGCTTCGGCACAGATACGCAGTATTTT. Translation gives CASSFGTDTQYF.